Following are 2 T cell receptor beta chains from one sample sequenced in a study of T cell repertoires in ileal Crohn's disease. The time point here: neoterminal ileum biopsy at postoperative endoscopy, about 6 months after surgery. The assay was immunoSEQ multiplex PCR, and TCRdb's table has in-frame clones only and misses some. The sample has under 6,500 clones, 55% to 70% seen once. Sequencing input: ileal tissue. The receptors were sampled from an adult with Crohn's disease.

The chain recombines TRBV6-6 with TRBJ2-2; 15 bases are shared with TRBD2. From germline, CDR1 is MNHNY and CDR2 SVGAGI (reference sequence). Trimming removed 6 bases from V and 5 bases from J; junction bases left unmatched: 4. The CDR3 sequence is 16 residues long. Here the CDR3 DNA reads TGTGCCAGCAGGAGGGGACTAGCGGGAGGAACCGGGGAGCTGTTTTTT. This sequence encodes CASRRGLAGGTGELFF.

This clone was observed a few times. The V call is TRBV18, the J call TRBJ2-7, with TRBD2 identical over 10 bases. From germline, CDR1 is KGHSH and CDR2 LQKENI. The CDR3 extends over 16 amino acids. With V trimmed by 2 bases and J by 4 bases, 8 bases remained unmatched. The CDR3 reads CASSPFPSGGIYEQYF. CDR3 sequence (DNA): TGTGCCAGCTCACCATTTCCTAGCGGGGGTATTTACGAGCAGTACTTC.